What follows is one T cell receptor beta chain and its context. The repertoire was sequenced with immunoSEQ multiplex PCR; TCRdb's copy has only in-frame clones and lacks some. Of approximately 13,000 clones listed, roughly 94% are singletons. Germline lookup yields CDR1 SGHRS and CDR2 YFSETQ. CDR3 length: 15 residues. Trimming took off 4 bases at V and 4 bases at J, with 15 bases between the two ends. This sample stems from a study of T cell changes during pregnancy in multiple sclerosis. Sequences were derived from CD4+ T cells from peripheral blood mononuclear cells, sampled before pregnancy. The rearrangement uses TRBV5-1 and TRBJ1-5, with no clear D. The TCR originated in a female donor with multiple sclerosis, enrolled in a pregnancy study. CDR3 residues: CASSLGEMGNQPQHF. CDR3 sequence (DNA): TGCGCCAGCAGCCTCGGGGAGATGGGGAATCAGCCCCAGCATTTT.